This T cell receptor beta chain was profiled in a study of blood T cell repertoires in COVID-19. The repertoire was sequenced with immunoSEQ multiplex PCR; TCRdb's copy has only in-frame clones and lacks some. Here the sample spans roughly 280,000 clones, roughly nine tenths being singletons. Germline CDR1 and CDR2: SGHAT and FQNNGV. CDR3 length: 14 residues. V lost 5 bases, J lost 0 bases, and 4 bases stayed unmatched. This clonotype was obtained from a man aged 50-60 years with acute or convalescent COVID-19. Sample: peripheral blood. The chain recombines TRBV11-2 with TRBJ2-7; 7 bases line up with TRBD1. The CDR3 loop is CASSRGQNSYEQYF. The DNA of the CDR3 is TGTGCCAGCAGCCGGGGACAGAACTCCTACGAGCAGTACTTC. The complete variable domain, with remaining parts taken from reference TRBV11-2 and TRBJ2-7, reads EAGVAQSPRYKIIEKRQSVAFWCNPISGHATLYWYQQILGQGPKLLIQFQNNGVVDDSQLPKDRFSAERLKGVDSTLKIQPAKLEDSAVYLCASSRGQNSYEQYFGPGTRLTVT.